This T cell receptor (beta chain) is drawn from a study of OX40 agonist ivuxolimab in advanced cancers. Profiled with immunoSEQ multiplex PCR; TCRdb holds only in-frame clones, not every one. The sample lists about 7,400 clones, less than 90% occurring once. The V segment lost 3 bases and the J segment 0 bases; nucleotides outside the gene matches: 5. Germline assignment: CDR1 LNHDA and CDR2 SQIVND (reference sequence). The CDR3 covers 16 residues. The origin of this receptor is an adult with an advanced solid tumor such as melanoma, head and neck, liver or kidney cancer. Source: CD4+ or CD8+ T cells sorted from blood, taken in a trial of the OX40 agonist ivuxolimab. V and J are TRBV19 and TRBJ2-7; 10 bases match TRBD2. In DNA form, the CDR3 reads TGTGCCAGTAGTATTGAACTAGCGGGATTCTCCTACGAGCAGTACTTC. This encodes CASSIELAGFSYEQYF.